This T cell receptor beta chain was observed in a study of siplizumab effects on memory and regulatory T cells. Assay: immunoSEQ multiplex PCR; the TCRdb copy retains only in-frame clones and omits some. This table has over 60,000 clones, about 89% appearing once. Points on this clone: Its cognate antigen is unknown.

Regarding the study as a whole: Roughly 80-97% of proliferating CD4+ or CD8+ clones defied assignment to a naive or memory phenotype.

This TCR was recovered from a human donor in good health. Input material: CD8+ T cells sorted from blood.

The CDR3 sequence: CASRDSRSYNEQFF. In nucleotides, the CDR3 is TGTGCCAGCAGAGACAGTCGCTCCTACAATGAGCAGTTCTTC. The chain combines TRBV27 with TRBJ2-1; TRBD1 is a possible D gene (5 bases). The CDR3 consists of 14 residues. CDR1 is MNHEY, CDR2 SMNVEV, per germline (reference sequence). V dropped 6 bases and J dropped 0 bases, with 9 bases sitting between them.